The 20 T cell receptor beta chains listed next were all sequenced from one sample in a study of CD8+CD57+ T cells in acquired aplastic anemia. TCR beta VDJ and CDR3 profiles were obtained from a genomic DNA template. MiXCR was run by TCRdb on the reads, yielding one entry per CDR3 protein. The sample records fewer than 250,000 distinct CDR3 sequences, more than 45% being singletons. CD8+CD57+ cell expansion had been shown by flow cytometry in patients chosen for sequencing. Sequenced: sorted CD4+, CD8+, or CD8+CD57+ T cells (not recorded which) from PBMCs. Receptors were obtained from a human donor with aplastic anemia.

The chain links TRBV14 to TRBJ2-7, with D unclear. The CDR3 is made up of 16 amino acids. Trimming stripped 8 bases from V and 3 bases from J, with 23 bases between. Germline V gene data show CDR1 as SGHDN and CDR2 as FVKESK. The CDR3 reads CASLRAPPGLYYEQYF. The CDR3 bases are TGTGCCAGCCTCCGGGCGCCTCCGGGCCTCTACTACGAGCAGTACTTC.

This clonotype appeared a few times. The junction shows a germline mismatch at one end, possibly a read error. The chain combines TRBV10-1 with TRBJ1-2, with TRBD1 as a possible D gene (5 bases). In germline, CDR1 is WNHNN, CDR2 SYGVQD (reference sequence). This CDR3 has 12 amino acids. CDR3 coding DNA: TGTGCCATCAGTGGGGGTAGCTATGGCTACACCTTC. Translating it yields CAISGGSYGYTF.

The gene calls are TRBV4-2 and TRBJ1-2; TRBD1 aligns across 8 bases. Trimming removed 0 bases from V and 10 bases from J; junction bases left unmatched: 7. From germline, CDR1 is LGHNA and CDR2 YNFKEQ. The CDR3 is 14 amino acids. CDR3 residues: CASSQEGQGRAYTF. DNA for the CDR3: TGTGCCAGCAGCCAAGAAGGACAGGGTAGGGCCTACACCTTC.

The table lists this clonotype with many counts. This chain connects TRBV7-9 to TRBJ1-5, with D possibly matching TRBD1 (5 bases). The germline CDR1 and CDR2 sequences are SEHNR and FQNEAQ (reference sequence). Trimming removed 1 base at V and 3 bases at J, with 10 bases between. This CDR3 is built from 15 residues. In nucleotides, the CDR3 is TGTGCCAGCAGCTTAGGGGGGGGAGCCAATCAGCCCCAGCATTTT. Translation: CASSLGGGANQPQHF.

The rearrangement joins TRBV20-1 to TRBJ2-7; TRBD1 matches at 9 bases. The CDR3 sequence is 13 residues long. Germline assignment: CDR1 DFQATT and CDR2 SNEGSKA (reference sequence). With 3 bases clipped from V and 4 bases from J, the junction kept 4 bases outside the gene matches. This CDR3 reads CSASRDRVYEQYF. The CDR3 region has the DNA TGCAGTGCTAGCCGGGACAGGGTGTACGAGCAGTACTTC.

CDR3 in amino acids: CAISGLDIIADTQYF. The CDR3 bases are TGTGCCATCAGTGGACTAGACATTATCGCAGATACGCAGTATTTT. The V and J genes are TRBV10-3 and TRBJ2-3, with D maybe TRBD2 (6 bases). This CDR3 has 15 amino acids. V was trimmed by 4 bases and J by 4 bases, leaving 15 bases between them. Germline V gives CDR1 ENHRY, CDR2 SYGVKD.

The chain links TRBV5-1 to TRBJ2-2, with TRBD2 matching 9 bases. CDR3 length equals 18 residues. V trimming: 4 bases; J trimming: 3 bases; junction bases outside the gene matches: 13. From germline, CDR1 is SGHRS and CDR2 YFSETQ. CDR3 protein: CASSGQVLAGTDTGELFF. DNA of the CDR3: TGCGCCAGCAGCGGCCAGGTCCTAGCGGGGACGGACACCGGGGAGCTGTTTTTT.

This rearrangement joins TRBV29-1 to TRBJ1-5, with D perhaps TRBD1 (5 bases). The CDR3 totals 12 residues. Germline CDR1 and CDR2: SQVTM and ANQGSEA. The CDR3 spells CSASDSYQPQHF. Here the CDR3 DNA reads TGCAGTGCTAGCGACAGCTATCAGCCCCAGCATTTT.

This clonotype was picked up many times. This rearrangement joins TRBV6-4 to TRBJ2-2, with D perhaps TRBD2 (6 bases). V shed 6 bases and J shed 4 bases, with 9 bases lying between them. Germline lookup yields CDR1 MRHNA and CDR2 SNTAGT. There are 13 residues in the CDR3. CDR3 coding DNA: TGTGCCAGCAGCTCCGGGAGCACCGGGGAGCTGTTTTTT. Translation gives CASSSGSTGELFF.

The table lists this clonotype with many counts. The J gene is TRBJ2-7, the V gene TRBV20-1; D call uncertain. Trimming left V 0 bases short and J 0 bases short, with 18 bases between. Germline lookup yields CDR1 DFQATT and CDR2 SNEGSKA (reference sequence). CDR3 length: 17 amino acids. CDR3 DNA: TGCAGTGCTAGAGATCTATATTCGATTAGCCTCTCCTACGAGCAGTACTTC. Residues: CSARDLYSISLSYEQYF.

The chain links TRBV11-3 to TRBJ2-7; D possibly corresponds to TRBD2 (5 bases). There are 13 residues in the CDR3. Germline CDR1 reads SGHNT; CDR2 reads YENEEA. V was cut by 5 bases and J by 3 bases, with 11 bases left in between. In DNA form, the CDR3 reads TGTGCCAGCAGCAGCTTTCGGGGCTACGAGCAGTACTTC. Encoded protein: CASSSFRGYEQYF. Based on the CDR3 plus reference TRBV11-3 and TRBJ2-7, the full variable domain is EAGVVQSPRYKIIEKKQPVAFWCNPISGHNTLYWYLQNLGQGPELLIRYENEEAVDDSQLPKDRFSAERLKGVDSTLKIQPAELGDSAVYLCASSSFRGYEQYFGPGTRLTVT.

V gene TRBV2 combines with J gene TRBJ1-2, with TRBD1 identical over 9 bases. CDR1 is SNHLY, CDR2 FYNNEI, per germline. The CDR3 spans 13 residues. The V segment lost 11 bases and the J segment 7 bases; nucleotides outside the gene matches: 11. The CDR3 spells CAGKQGAISGYTF. CDR3 DNA sequence: TGTGCCGGTAAACAGGGGGCTATATCTGGCTACACCTTC.

There are many counts of this clonotype. The chain has TRBV4-1 and TRBJ2-7; the D is unclear. Germline V gene sequence: CDR1 MGHRA, CDR2 YSYEKL. The length of the CDR3 is 13 residues. The V gene lost 0 bases and the J gene lost 7 bases, with 10 bases spanning the gap. Here the CDR3 reads CASSQEAVREQYF. In nucleotides, the CDR3 is TGCGCCAGCAGCCAAGAAGCTGTGAGGGAGCAGTACTTC.

The genes are TRBV4-3 and TRBJ2-3; D tentatively reads TRBD1 or TRBD2 (5 bases each). V gave up 5 bases and J gave up 11 bases, with 14 bases separating them. CDR3 length: 12 amino acids. Germline assignment: CDR1 LGHNA and CDR2 YSLEER. The CDR3 bases are TGCGCCAGCAGCGGGGCCGTTGGGAGGCAGTATTTT. Amino acid sequence: CASSGAVGRQYF.

This clonotype was found many times. The chain is built from TRBV13 and TRBJ2-3; 8 nucleotides match TRBD2. V gave up 1 base and J gave up 3 bases; unmatched junction bases: 0. The CDR3 runs to 14 residues. Germline CDR1 and CDR2: PRHDT and FYEKMQ (reference sequence). The CDR3 here is CASSLERGTDTQYF. CDR3 bases: TGTGCCAGCAGCTTAGAGCGGGGGACAGATACGCAGTATTTT. The complete variable domain, with remaining parts taken from reference TRBV13 and TRBJ2-3, reads AAGVIQSPRHLIKEKRETATLKCYPIPRHDTVYWYQQGPGQDPQFLISFYEKMQSDKGSIPDRFSAQQFSDYHSELNMSSLELGDSALYFCASSLERGTDTQYFGPGTRLTVL.

The rearrangement joins TRBV7-3 to TRBJ2-3; D tentatively reads TRBD1 or TRBD2 (6 bases each). With 5 bases removed from V and 1 base from J, the gap between germline ends came to 10 bases. This CDR3 comprises 14 residues. Germline lookup yields CDR1 SGHTA and CDR2 FQGTGA. The CDR3 sequence is CASSVGGRTDTQYF. CDR3 DNA sequence: TGTGCCAGCAGCGTAGGGGGGCGCACAGATACGCAGTATTTT.

The CDR3 spells CASSPQAYPEETQYF. The CDR3 coding sequence is TGTGCCAGCAGCCCTCAGGCCTACCCGGAAGAGACCCAGTACTTC. The chain recombines TRBV7-9 with TRBJ2-5, with D unclear. The germline V gene encodes CDR1 SEHNR and CDR2 FQNEAQ (reference sequence). The CDR3 consists of 15 residues. V was clipped by 5 bases and J by 3 bases, with 16 bases between them.

This clonotype was seen at least ten times. The gene calls are TRBV20-1 and TRBJ1-1, with D possibly matching TRBD1 (5 bases). Trimming removed 0 bases from V and 6 bases from J, with 14 bases in between. Germline CDR1 DFQATT, CDR2 SNEGSKA (reference sequence). This CDR3 is built from 14 residues. The DNA of the CDR3 is TGCAGTGCTAGAGATCCCGCAGGGTACCCTGAAGCTTTCTTT. Its protein product is CSARDPAGYPEAFF.

This clonotype showed up many times. The chain has TRBV2 and TRBJ1-3, with unresolved D. The CDR3 runs to 17 residues. Germline CDR1 is SNHLY and CDR2 is FYNNEI. V was pared by 3 bases and J by 0 bases, with 15 bases between. As DNA, the CDR3 is TGTGCCAGCAGTGATCCCCCCACGGGGTTCTCTGGAAACACCATATATTTT. Its translation: CASSDPPTGFSGNTIYF.

The gene calls are TRBV6-1 and TRBJ2-7; D possibly corresponds to TRBD1 (6 bases). The germline V and J ends were trimmed by 5 bases and 7 bases, with 15 bases remaining between them. The CDR3 consists of 13 residues. Per germline, CDR1 MNHNS and CDR2 SASEGT. The CDR3 DNA reads TGTGCCAGCAGTTTCACAGGGCCGGGGGAGCAGTACTTC. This gives the protein CASSFTGPGEQYF.